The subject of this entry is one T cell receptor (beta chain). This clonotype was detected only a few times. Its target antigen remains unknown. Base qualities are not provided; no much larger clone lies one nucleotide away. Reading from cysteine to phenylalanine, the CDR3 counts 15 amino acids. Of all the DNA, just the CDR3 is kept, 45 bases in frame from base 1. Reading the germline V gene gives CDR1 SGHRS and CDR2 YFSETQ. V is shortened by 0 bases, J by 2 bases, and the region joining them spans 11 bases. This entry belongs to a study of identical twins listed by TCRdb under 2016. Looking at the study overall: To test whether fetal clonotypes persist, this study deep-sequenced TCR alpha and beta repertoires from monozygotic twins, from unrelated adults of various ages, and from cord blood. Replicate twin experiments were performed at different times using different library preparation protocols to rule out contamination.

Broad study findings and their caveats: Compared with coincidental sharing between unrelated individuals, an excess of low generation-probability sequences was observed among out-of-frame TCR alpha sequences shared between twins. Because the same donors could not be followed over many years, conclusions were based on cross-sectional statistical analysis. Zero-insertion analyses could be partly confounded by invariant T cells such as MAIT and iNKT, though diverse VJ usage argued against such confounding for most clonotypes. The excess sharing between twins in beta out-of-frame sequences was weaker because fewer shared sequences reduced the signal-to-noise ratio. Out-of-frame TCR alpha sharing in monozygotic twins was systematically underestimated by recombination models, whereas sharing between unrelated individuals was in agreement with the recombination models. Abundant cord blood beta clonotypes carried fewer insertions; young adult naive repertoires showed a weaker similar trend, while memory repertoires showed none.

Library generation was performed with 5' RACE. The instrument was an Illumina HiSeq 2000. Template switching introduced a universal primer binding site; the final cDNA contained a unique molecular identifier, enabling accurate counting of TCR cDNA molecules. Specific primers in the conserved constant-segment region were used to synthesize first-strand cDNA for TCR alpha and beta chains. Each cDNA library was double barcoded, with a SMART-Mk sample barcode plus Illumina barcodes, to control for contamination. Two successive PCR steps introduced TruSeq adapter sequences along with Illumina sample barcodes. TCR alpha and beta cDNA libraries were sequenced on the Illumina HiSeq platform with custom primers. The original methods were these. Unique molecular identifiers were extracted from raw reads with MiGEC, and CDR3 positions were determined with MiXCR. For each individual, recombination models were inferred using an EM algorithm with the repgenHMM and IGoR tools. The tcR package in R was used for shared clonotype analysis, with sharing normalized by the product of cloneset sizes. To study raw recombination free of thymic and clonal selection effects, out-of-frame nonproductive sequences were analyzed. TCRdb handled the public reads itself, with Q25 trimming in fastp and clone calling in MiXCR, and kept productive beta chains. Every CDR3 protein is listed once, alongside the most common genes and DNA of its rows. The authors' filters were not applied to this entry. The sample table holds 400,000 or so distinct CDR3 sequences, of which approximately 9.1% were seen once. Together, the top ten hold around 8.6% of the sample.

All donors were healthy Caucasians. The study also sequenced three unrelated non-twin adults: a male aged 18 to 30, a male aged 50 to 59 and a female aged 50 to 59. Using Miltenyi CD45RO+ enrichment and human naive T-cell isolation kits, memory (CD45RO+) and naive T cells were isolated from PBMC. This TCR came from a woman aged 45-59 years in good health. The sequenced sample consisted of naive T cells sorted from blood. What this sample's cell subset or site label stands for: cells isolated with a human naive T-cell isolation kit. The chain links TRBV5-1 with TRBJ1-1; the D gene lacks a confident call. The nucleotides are TGCGCCAGCAGCTTGGAATGGTCACGCAACACTGAAGCTTTCTTT. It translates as CASSLEWSRNTEAFF.